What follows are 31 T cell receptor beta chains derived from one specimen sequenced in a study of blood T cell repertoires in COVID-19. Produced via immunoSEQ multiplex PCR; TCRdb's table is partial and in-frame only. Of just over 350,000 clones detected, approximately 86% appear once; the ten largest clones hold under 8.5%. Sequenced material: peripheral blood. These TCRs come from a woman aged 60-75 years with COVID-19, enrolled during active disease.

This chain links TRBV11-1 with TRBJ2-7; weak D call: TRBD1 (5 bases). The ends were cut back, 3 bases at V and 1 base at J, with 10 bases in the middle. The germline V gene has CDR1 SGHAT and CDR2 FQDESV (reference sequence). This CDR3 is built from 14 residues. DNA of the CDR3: TGTGCCAGCAGCTTTACGACAGTTTCCTACGAGCAGTACTTC. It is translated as CASSFTTVSYEQYF.

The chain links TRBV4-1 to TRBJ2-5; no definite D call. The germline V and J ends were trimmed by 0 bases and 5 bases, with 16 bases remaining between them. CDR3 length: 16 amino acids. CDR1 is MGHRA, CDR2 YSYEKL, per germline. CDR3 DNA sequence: TGCGCCAGCAGCCAAGATATAGCTCGTCACGGGGAGACCCAGTACTTC. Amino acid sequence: CASSQDIARHGETQYF.

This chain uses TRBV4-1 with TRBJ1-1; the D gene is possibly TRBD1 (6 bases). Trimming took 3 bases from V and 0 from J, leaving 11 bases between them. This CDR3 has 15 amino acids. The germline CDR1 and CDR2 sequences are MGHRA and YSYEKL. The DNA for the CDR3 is TGCGCCAGCAGCCAGACGGACAGCATGAACACTGAAGCTTTCTTT. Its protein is CASSQTDSMNTEAFF.

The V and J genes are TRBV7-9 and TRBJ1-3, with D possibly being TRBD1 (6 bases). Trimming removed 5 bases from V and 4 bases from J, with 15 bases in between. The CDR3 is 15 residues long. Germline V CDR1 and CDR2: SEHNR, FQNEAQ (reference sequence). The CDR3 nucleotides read TGTGCCAGCAGCCCAACCGCAGGGGCCGGAAACACCATATATTTT. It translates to CASSPTAGAGNTIYF.

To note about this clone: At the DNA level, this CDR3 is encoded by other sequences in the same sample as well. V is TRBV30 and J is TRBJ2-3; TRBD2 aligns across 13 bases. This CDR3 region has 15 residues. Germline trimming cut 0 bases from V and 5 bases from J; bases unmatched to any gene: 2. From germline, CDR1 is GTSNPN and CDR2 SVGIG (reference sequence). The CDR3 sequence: CAWSVLAGGQDTQYF. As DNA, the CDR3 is TGTGCCTGGAGTGTACTAGCGGGGGGGCAAGATACGCAGTATTTT.

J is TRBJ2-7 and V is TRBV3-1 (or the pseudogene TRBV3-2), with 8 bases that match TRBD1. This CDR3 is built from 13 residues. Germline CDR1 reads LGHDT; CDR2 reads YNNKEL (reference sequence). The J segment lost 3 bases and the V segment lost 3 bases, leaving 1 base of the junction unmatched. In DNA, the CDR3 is TGTGCCAGCAGCCATGGACAGGGCTACGAGCAGTACTTC. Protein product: CASSHGQGYEQYF.

CDR3 amino acids: CASSIRPAEKLFF. CDR3 sequence (DNA): TGCGCCAGCAGCATAAGACCAGCGGAAAAACTGTTTTTT. The gene calls are TRBV5-1 and TRBJ1-4; D gene uncertain. The CDR3 covers 13 residues. Trimming stripped 4 bases from V and 8 bases from J, with 12 bases between. The germline V gene has CDR1 SGHRS and CDR2 YFSETQ.

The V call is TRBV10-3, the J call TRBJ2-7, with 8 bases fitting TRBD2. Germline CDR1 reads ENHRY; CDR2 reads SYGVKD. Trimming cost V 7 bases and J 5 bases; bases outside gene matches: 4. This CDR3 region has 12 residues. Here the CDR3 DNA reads TGTGCCATCACGACTAGCGCCAACGAGCAGTACTTC. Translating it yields CAITTSANEQYF.

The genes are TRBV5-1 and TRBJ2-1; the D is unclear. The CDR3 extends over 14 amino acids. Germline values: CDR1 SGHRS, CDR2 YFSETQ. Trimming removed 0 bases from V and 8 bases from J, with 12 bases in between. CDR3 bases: TGCGCCAGCAGCTTGGCCGCCCCCCAGGATGAGCAGTTCTTC. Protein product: CASSLAAPQDEQFF.

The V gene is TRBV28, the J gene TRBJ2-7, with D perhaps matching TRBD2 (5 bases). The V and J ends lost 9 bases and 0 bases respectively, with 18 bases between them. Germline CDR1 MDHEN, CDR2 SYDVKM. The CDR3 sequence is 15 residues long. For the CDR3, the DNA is TGTGCCAGTATAGTGGGTACGGGGAGCTCCTACGAGCAGTACTTC. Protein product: CASIVGTGSSYEQYF.

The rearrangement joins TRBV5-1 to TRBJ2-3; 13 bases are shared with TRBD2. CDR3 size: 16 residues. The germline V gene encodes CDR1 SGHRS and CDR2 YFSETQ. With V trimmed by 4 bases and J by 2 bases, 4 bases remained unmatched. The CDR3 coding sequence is TGCGCCAGCAGCCGGGGGACTAGCGGGGTCACAGATACGCAGTATTTT. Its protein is CASSRGTSGVTDTQYF.

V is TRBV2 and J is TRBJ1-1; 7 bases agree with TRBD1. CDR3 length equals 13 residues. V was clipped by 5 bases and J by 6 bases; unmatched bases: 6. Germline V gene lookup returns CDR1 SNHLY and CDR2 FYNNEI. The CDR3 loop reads CASSLQGLSEAFF. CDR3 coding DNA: TGTGCCAGCAGTCTACAGGGGTTGTCTGAAGCTTTCTTT. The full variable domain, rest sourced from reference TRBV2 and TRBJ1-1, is EPEVTQTPSHQVTQMGQEVILRCVPISNHLYFYWYRQILGQKVEFLVSFYNNEISEKSEIFDDQFSVERPDGSNFTLKIRSTKLEDSAMYFCASSLQGLSEAFFGQGTRLTVV.

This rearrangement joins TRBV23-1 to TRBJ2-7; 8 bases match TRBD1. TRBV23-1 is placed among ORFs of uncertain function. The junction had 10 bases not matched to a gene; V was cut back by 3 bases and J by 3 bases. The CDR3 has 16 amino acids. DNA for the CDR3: TGCGCCAGCAGTCAGGCGCGAAACAGGGGGAGCTACGAGCAGTACTTC. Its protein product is CASSQARNRGSYEQYF.

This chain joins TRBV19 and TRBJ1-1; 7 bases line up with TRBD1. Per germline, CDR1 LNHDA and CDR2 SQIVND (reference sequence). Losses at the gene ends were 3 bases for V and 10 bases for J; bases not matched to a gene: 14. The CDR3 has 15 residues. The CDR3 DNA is TGTGCCAGTAGTATGATCTCCAGGGGGGTAGATAGAGCTTTCTTT. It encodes CASSMISRGVDRAFF. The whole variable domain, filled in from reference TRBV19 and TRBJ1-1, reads DGGITQSPKYLFRKEGQNVTLSCEQNLNHDAMYWYRQDPGQGLRLIYYSQIVNDFQKGDIAEGYSVSREKKESFPLTVTSAQKNPTAFYLCASSMISRGVDRAFFGQGTRLTVV.

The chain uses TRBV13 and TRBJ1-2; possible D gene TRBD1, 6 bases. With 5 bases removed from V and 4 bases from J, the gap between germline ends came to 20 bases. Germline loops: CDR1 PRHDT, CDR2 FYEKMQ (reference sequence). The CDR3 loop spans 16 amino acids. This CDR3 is CASSPHAGDEVYGYTF. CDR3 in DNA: TGTGCCAGCAGCCCCCATGCAGGGGATGAGGTCTATGGCTACACCTTC. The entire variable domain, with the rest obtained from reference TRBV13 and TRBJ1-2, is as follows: AAGVIQSPRHLIKEKRETATLKCYPIPRHDTVYWYQQGPGQDPQFLISFYEKMQSDKGSIPDRFSAQQFSDYHSELNMSSLELGDSALYFCASSPHAGDEVYGYTFGSGTRLTVV.

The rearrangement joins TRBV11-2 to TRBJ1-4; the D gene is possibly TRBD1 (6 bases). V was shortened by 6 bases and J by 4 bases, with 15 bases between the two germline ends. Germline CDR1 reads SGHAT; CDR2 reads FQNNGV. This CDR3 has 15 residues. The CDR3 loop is CASSIGQSRNEKLFF. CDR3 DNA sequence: TGTGCCAGCAGTATTGGACAGTCCCGTAATGAAAAACTGTTTTTT.

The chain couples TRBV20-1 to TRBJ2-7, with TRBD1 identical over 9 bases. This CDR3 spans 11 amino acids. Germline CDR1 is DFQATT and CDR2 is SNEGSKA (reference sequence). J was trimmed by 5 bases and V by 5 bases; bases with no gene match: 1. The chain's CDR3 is CSARQGDEQYF. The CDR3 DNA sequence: TGCAGTGCTCGACAGGGGGACGAGCAGTACTTC.

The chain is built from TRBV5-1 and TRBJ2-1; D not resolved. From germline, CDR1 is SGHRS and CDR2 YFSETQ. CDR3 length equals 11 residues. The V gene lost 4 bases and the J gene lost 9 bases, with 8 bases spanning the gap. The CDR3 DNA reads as TGCGCCAGCAGCCTGGCTAGTGAGCAGTTCTTC. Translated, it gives CASSLASEQFF. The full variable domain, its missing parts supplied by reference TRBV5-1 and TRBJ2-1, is KAGVTQTPRYLIKTRGQQVTLSCSPISGHRSVSWYQQTPGQGLQFLFEYFSETQRNKGNFPGRFSGRQFSNSRSEMNVSTLELGDSALYLCASSLASEQFFGPGTRLTVL.

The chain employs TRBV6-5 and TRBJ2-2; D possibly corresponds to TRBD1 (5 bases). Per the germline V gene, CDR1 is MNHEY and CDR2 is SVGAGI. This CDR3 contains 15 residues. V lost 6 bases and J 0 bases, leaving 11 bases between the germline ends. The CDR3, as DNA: TGTGCCAGCAGGACGAAGACAGCGAACACCGGGGAGCTGTTTTTT. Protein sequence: CASRTKTANTGELFF.

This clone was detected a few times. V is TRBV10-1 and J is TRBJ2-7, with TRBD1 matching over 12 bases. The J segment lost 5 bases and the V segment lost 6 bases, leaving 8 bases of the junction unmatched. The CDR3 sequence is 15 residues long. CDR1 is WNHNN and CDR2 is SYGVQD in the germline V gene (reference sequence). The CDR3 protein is CASSSEGTGGHEQYF. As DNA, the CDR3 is TGCGCCAGCAGCTCCGAGGGGACAGGGGGCCACGAGCAGTACTTC.

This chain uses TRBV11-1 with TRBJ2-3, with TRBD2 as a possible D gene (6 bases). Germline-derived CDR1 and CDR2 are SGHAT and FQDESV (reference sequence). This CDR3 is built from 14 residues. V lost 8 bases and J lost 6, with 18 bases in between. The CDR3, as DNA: TGTGCCAGCGCAAAGGAGGGCCCGGAGGATACGCAGTATTTT. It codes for CASAKEGPEDTQYF.

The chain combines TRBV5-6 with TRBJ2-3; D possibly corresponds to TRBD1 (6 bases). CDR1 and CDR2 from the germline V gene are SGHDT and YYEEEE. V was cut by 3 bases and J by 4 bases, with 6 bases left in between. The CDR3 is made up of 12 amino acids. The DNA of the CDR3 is TGTGCCAGCAGCTGGACAGCAGATACGCAGTATTTT. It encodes CASSWTADTQYF.

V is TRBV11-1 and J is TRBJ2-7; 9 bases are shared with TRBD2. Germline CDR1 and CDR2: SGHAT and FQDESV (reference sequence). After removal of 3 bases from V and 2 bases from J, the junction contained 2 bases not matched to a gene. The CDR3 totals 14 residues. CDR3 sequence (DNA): TGTGCCAGCAGCTTCTTAGCGGGGGCCTACGAGCAGTACTTC. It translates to CASSFLAGAYEQYF.

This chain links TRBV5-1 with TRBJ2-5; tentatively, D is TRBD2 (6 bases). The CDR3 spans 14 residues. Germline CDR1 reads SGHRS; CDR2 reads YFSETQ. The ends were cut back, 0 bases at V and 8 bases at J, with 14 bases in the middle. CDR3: CASSLEAGAGTQYF. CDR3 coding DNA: TGCGCCAGCAGCTTGGAGGCGGGTGCGGGAACCCAGTACTTC.

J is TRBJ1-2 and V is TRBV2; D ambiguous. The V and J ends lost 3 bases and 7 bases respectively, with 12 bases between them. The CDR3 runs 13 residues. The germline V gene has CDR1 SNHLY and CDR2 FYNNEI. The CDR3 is CASSEMGSSGYTF. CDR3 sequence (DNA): TGTGCCAGCAGTGAGATGGGGAGCTCTGGCTACACCTTC.

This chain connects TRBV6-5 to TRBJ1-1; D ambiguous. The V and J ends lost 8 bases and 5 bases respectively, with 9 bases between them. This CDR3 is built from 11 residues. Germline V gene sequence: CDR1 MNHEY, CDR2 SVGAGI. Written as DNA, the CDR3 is TGTGCCAGCGTACAGCGGACTGAAGCTTTCTTT. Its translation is CASVQRTEAFF.

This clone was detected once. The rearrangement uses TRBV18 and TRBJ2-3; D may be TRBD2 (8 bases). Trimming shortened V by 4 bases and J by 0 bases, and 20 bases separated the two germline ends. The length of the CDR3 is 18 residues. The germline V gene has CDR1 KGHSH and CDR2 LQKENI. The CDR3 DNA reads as TGTGCCAGCTCACGCGAGGGGGCTAGCGGGCTAAGCACAGATACGCAGTATTTT. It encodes CASSREGASGLSTDTQYF. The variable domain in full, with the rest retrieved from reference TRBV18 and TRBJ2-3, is NAGVMQNPRHLVRRRGQEARLRCSPMKGHSHVYWYRQLPEEGLKFMVYLQKENIIDESGMPKERFSAEFPKEGPSILRIQQVVRGDSAAYFCASSREGASGLSTDTQYFGPGTRLTVL.

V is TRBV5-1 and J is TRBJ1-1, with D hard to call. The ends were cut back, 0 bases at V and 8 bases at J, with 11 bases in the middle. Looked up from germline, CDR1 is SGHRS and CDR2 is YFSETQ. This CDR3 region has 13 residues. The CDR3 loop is CASSLAAAGEAFF. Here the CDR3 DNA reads TGCGCCAGCAGCTTGGCAGCCGCGGGGGAAGCTTTCTTT. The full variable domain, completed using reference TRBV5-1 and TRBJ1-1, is KAGVTQTPRYLIKTRGQQVTLSCSPISGHRSVSWYQQTPGQGLQFLFEYFSETQRNKGNFPGRFSGRQFSNSRSEMNVSTLELGDSALYLCASSLAAAGEAFFGQGTRLTVV.

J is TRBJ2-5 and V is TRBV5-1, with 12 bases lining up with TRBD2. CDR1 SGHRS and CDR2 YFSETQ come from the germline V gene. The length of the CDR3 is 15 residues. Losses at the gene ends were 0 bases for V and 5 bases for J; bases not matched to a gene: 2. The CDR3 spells CASSLGLAGAETQYF. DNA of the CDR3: TGCGCCAGCAGCTTGGGACTAGCGGGGGCCGAGACCCAGTACTTC. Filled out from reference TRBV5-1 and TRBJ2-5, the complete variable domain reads KAGVTQTPRYLIKTRGQQVTLSCSPISGHRSVSWYQQTPGQGLQFLFEYFSETQRNKGNFPGRFSGRQFSNSRSEMNVSTLELGDSALYLCASSLGLAGAETQYFGPGTRLLVL.

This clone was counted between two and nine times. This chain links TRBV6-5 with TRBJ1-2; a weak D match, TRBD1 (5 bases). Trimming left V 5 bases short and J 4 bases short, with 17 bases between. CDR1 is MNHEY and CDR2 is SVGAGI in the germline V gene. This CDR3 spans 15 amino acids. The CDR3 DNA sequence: TGTGCCAGCAGTATAAGCGGGGCAGCGGGCTATGGCTACACCTTC. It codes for CASSISGAAGYGYTF.

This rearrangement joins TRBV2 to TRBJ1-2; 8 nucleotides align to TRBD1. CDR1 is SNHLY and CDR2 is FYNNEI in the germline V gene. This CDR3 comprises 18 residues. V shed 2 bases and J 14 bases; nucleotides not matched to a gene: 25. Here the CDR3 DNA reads TGTGCCAGCAGTGAAAAATTTTATGGAGAGGGCGACAGGGGAAGAAGGACCTTC. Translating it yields CASSEKFYGEGDRGRRTF.